This note documents a single T cell receptor (beta chain) sequence. This clonotype was seen at least ten times. Its antigen remains unidentified. Base-call qualities are not available, and no considerably larger clone is one nucleotide away. The data originate from a study (dated by TCRdb to between 2015 and 2017). Notes on the research overall: The study set out to test whether tumor-infiltrating Tregs in breast cancer get recruited from blood Tregs or are instead converted in situ from other CD4+ T cell subsets.

To purify naive CD4+ T cells, the Miltenyi Naive CD4+ T Cell Isolation kit was used, and CD25 microbeads served to deplete Tregs. Tregs, naive and memory CD4+ T cells from tumor, blood and ipsilateral draining lymph nodes of about five breast cancer patients underwent full-length TCR alpha and beta sequencing. Tumor tissue and lymph nodes obtained from ipsilateral axillary dissection were perfused with PBS, minced and then digested with collagenase I and hyaluronidase. Mononuclear cells from lymph nodes or around 50 ml of peripheral blood were isolated by Ficoll density gradient centrifugation. Sorted cell populations were confirmed by FACS to exceed 90% purity. The paper's findings and limits, for the study overall: The larger-cohort validation was restricted to a single TCR beta V-J rearrangement rather than whole repertoires. Tumor-infiltrating Treg TCR alpha and beta sequences overlapped most with tumor naive CD4+ T cells, then with blood naive CD4+ T cells. The TCR gene usage of tumor memory CD4+ T cells clustered together with blood and lymph node memory CD4+ cells and with lymph node naive CD4+ cells.

Amplification of full-length TCR variable regions was done by 5' RACE PCR using constant-region reverse primers, and this step was followed by semi-nested PCR with Nested Universal Primer A. The ReliaPrep RNA Cell Miniprep System was used to extract total RNA, which was then reverse transcribed into 5'RACE-ready cDNA with the SMARTer RACE 5'/3' Kit. Multiplex adaptors were used to barcode full-length TCR alpha and beta libraries, and the barcoded libraries were sequenced on an Illumina MiSeq. In the original analysis: For each of nine subset-tissue groups, sequencing data from the five patients were pooled, and the groups were compared by unsupervised clustering of TCR gene usage. The Morisita-Horn index was used to calculate repertoire similarity, with shared sequences weighted according to their contribution to each repertoire. The public reads were reanalyzed by TCRdb: fastp trimming at Q25, MiXCR alignment, in-frame beta chains only. Rows are unified per CDR3 protein, each entry keeping the most common DNA and genes. It is TCRdb's table, rather than the study itself, that gives the V and J calls and clone size. The sample has approximately 8,900 distinct CDR3 sequences on record, about a quarter of them singletons. 3.5% to 6% of the sample goes to the ten largest clones.

CDR1 and CDR2, per the germline V gene, are SGHVS and FQNEAQ. The CDR3 covers 18 residues, taking in both the cysteine and the phenylalanine. CDR3 DNA is the only sequence kept; it has 54 bases, read in frame from the first base. The junction shows trimming of 0 bases on V and 0 bases on J, plus 15 bases between the germline ends. This TCR was recovered from a female donor with breast cancer. Rearrangement joined TRBV7-8 to TRBJ1-5; the D gene assignment is ambiguous. The specimen sequenced was naive CD4+ T cells sorted from a lymph node. Explained via the paper, the cell subset or site label denotes: naive CD4+ T cells, CD4+CD45RA+CD25-. The sequenced DNA is TGTGCCAGCAGCTTAGCGCGGTTCGGGGTCGGTAGCAATCAGCCCCAGCATTTT. The translation is CASSLARFGVGSNQPQHF. Supplemented by the reference TRBV7-8 and TRBJ1-5 proteins around the CDR3, the complete variable domain is GAGVSQSPRYKVAKRGQDVALRCDPISGHVSLFWYQQALGQGPEFLTYFQNEAQLDKSGLPSDRFFAERPEGSVSTLKIQRTQQEDSAVYLCASSLARFGVGSNQPQHFGDGTRLSIL.